This is a list of T cell receptor beta chains from one sample in a study of blood T cells in healthy people across ages. MiXCR, run by TCRdb on the 5' RACE reads, gives a single entry per CDR3 protein. The sample holds roughly 550,000 distinct CDR3 sequences, under 30% seen once. The same specimen was also included in a second study, on T cells of mothers and their children.

Sequenced: blood. All receptors come from a boy aged 10-17 years in good health. Both conserved end residues are trimmed from each CDR3. The order of the fields is D gene, V gene, J gene, clone size, CDR3 protein. A D gene is named only where the DNA matches it firmly. Not all rows give a size; the values are once, few, many and, for expanded clones, a class.

D: TRBD1
V: TRBV10-3
J: TRBJ1-6
size: NA
CDR3: AISGTGGFSPLH

D: NA
V: TRBV20-1
J: TRBJ1-5
size: few
CDR3: SAIRSFSSQPQH

D: NA
V: TRBV2
J: TRBJ2-4
size: few
CDR3: ASMPGRLAKNIQY

D: NA
V: TRBV6-5
J: NA
size: NA
CDR3: ASREPWGTYEQY

D: NA
V: TRBV11-2
J: TRBJ2-1
size: NA
CDR3: ASSSGTPPFEQF

D: NA
V: TRBV28
J: NA
size: NA
CDR3: ASSGTVGEQY

D: NA
V: TRBV29-1
J: TRBJ2-4
size: many
CDR3: SVEDGGPQNIQY

D: NA
V: TRBV7-2
J: TRBJ1-1
size: NA
CDR3: ASSHMAVNTEAF

D: NA
V: TRBV24-1
J: TRBJ2-5
size: NA
CDR3: ATSGSSNQETQY

D: NA
V: TRBV12-3/TRBV12-4
J: TRBJ1-5
size: few
CDR3: ASSFTGDQPQH

D: TRBD2
V: TRBV27
J: NA
size: NA
CDR3: ASSTGLMNEQF

D: NA
V: TRBV7-9
J: TRBJ2-1
size: NA
CDR3: ASSSQGQF

D: NA
V: TRBV4-3
J: TRBJ1-4
size: NA
CDR3: ASRHKRGSNEKLF

D: NA
V: TRBV21-1
J: TRBJ2-1
size: few
CDR3: ARGAGKYNEQF

D: TRBD2
V: TRBV20-1
J: TRBJ2-5
size: NA
CDR3: SARYPGTSGGPETQY

D: NA
V: TRBV29-1
J: TRBJ1-1
size: few
CDR3: SAQRPDRYEAF

D: NA
V: TRBV3-1
J: TRBJ2-5
size: few
CDR3: ASSQGLAAARGKTQY

D: NA
V: TRBV12-3/TRBV12-4
J: NA
size: NA
CDR3: ASSFSNFLAYEQY

D: NA
V: TRBV7-8
J: TRBJ2-3
size: few
CDR3: ASSPSGGRAQY

D: NA
V: TRBV3-1
J: TRBJ2-5
size: NA
CDR3: ASLISGQETQY

D: NA
V: TRBV11-1
J: TRBJ2-2
size: NA
CDR3: ASSLRVANTGELF

D: NA
V: TRBV12-3/TRBV12-4
J: TRBJ2-5
size: NA
CDR3: ASSREVQETQY

D: TRBD1
V: TRBV12-3/TRBV12-4
J: TRBJ1-2
size: NA
CDR3: ASGRQGARGYT

D: NA
V: TRBV5-1
J: TRBJ2-3
size: once
CDR3: ASSLGGGLSDTQY

D: NA
V: TRBV4-2
J: TRBJ1-5
size: few
CDR3: ASSQAGFTALSSNQPQH

D: TRBD1
V: TRBV6-6
J: TRBJ2-7
size: NA
CDR3: ASSTGQGHQY

D: TRBD1
V: TRBV20-1
J: TRBJ2-7
size: NA
CDR3: SARGYNRDRENYEQY

D: NA
V: TRBV27
J: TRBJ1-5
size: few
CDR3: ASAKGGQPQH

D: NA
V: TRBV29-1
J: TRBJ2-1
size: NA
CDR3: GAGGIYNEQF

D: NA
V: TRBV12-3/TRBV12-4
J: TRBJ2-5
size: few
CDR3: ASGDVPSYQETQY

D: TRBD2
V: TRBV10-3
J: TRBJ2-7
size: many
CDR3: AITNPGTSHYEQY

D: NA
V: TRBV20-1
J: TRBJ2-1
size: NA
CDR3: SAYGDLPYNEQF

D: TRBD1
V: TRBV6-5
J: TRBJ2-1
size: few
CDR3: ASSPGTGVNEQF

D: NA
V: TRBV28
J: TRBJ2-1
size: NA
CDR3: ASMRTAYNEQF

D: TRBD1
V: TRBV7-7
J: NA
size: few
CDR3: ASSLGTGGPNEQF

D: TRBD2
V: TRBV6-2/TRBV6-3
J: NA
size: few
CDR3: ASRLAGGKNEQY

D: NA
V: TRBV9
J: TRBJ1-4
size: few
CDR3: ASNRGGNSNEKLF

D: NA
V: TRBV7-2
J: TRBJ2-3
size: NA
CDR3: ASSFDSHTDTQY

D: NA
V: TRBV6-1
J: TRBJ1-1
size: NA
CDR3: ASSEVGTSGAF

D: TRBD2
V: TRBV14
J: TRBJ2-3
size: NA
CDR3: ASGQAFERGDTQY

D: NA
V: TRBV27
J: TRBJ1-4
size: NA
CDR3: ASRTRNEKLF